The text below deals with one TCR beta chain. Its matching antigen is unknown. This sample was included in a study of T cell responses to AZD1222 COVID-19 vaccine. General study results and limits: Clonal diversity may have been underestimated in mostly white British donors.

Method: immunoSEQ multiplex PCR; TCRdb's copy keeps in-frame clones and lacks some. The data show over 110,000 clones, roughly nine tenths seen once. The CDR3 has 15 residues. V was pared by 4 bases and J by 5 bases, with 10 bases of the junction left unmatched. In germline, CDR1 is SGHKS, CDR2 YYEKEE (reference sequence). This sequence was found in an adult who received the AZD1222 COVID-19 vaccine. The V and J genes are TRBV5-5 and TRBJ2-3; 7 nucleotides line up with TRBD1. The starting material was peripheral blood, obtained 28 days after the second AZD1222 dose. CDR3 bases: TGTGCCAGCAGCCCACCTCGGACAGGAATAGATACGCAGTATTTT. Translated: CASSPPRTGIDTQYF.